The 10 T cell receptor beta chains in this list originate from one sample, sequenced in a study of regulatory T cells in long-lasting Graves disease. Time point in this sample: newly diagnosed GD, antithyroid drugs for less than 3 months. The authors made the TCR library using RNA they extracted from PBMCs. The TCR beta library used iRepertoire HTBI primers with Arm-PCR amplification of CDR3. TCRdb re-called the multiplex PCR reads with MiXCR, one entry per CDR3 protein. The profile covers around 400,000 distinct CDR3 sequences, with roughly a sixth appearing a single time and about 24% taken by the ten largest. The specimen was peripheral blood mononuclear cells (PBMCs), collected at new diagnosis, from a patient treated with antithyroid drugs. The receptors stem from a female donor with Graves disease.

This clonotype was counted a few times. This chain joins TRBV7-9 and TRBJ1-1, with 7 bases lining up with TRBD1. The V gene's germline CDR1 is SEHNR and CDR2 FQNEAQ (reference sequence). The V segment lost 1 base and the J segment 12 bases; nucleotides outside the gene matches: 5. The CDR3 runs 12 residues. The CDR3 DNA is TGTGCCAGCAGCTTAGTTAGACAGGGACCTTTCTTT. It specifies CASSLVRQGPFF.

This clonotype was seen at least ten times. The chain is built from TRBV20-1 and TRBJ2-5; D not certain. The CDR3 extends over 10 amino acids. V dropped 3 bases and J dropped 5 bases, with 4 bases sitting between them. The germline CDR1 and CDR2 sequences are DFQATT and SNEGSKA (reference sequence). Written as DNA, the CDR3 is TGCAGTGCTAGCGGTGAGACCCAGTACTTC. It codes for CSASGETQYF.

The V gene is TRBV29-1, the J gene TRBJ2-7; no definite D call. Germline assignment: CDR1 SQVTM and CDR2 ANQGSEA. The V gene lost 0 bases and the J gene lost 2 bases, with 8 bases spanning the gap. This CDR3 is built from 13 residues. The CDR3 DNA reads TGCAGCGTTGAAGAGGAAGACCCCTACGAGCAGTACTTC. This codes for CSVEEEDPYEQYF.

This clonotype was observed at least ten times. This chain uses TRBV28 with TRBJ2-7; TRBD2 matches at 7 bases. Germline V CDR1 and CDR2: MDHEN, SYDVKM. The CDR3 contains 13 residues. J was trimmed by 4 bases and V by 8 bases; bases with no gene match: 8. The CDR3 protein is CASWEGLYYEQYF. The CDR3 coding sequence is TGTGCCAGCTGGGAGGGACTTTATTACGAGCAGTACTTC.

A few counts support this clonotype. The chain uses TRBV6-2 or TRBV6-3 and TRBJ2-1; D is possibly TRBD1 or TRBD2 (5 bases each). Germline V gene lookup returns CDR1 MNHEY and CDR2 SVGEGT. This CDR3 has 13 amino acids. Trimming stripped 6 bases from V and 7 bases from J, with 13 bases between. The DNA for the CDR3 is TGTGCCAGCAGAGGGACCGGAGGAAATGAGCAGTTCTTC. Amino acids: CASRGTGGNEQFF.

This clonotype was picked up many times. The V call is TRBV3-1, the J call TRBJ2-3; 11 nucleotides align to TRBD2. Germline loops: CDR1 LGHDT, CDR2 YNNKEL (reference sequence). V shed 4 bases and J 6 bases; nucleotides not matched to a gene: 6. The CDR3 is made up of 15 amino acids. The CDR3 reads CASSRSGGAGDTQYF. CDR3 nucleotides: TGTGCCAGCAGCCGTAGCGGGGGGGCCGGCGATACGCAGTATTTT.

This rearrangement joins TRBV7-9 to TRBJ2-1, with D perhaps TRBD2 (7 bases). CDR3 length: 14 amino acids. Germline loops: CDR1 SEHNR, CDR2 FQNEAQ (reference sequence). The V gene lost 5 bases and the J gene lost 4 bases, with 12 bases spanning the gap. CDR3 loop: CASSGGAVYNEQFF. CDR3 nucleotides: TGTGCCAGCAGCGGGGGGGCCGTTTACAATGAGCAGTTCTTC.

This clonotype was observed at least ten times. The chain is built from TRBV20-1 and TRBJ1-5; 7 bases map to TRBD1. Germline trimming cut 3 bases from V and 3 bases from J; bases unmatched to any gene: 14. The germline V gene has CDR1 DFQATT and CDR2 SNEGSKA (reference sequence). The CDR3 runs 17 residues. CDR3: CSASRQVGRGNNQPQHF. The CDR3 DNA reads TGCAGTGCTAGCCGTCAGGTGGGCAGGGGGAACAATCAGCCCCAGCATTTT.

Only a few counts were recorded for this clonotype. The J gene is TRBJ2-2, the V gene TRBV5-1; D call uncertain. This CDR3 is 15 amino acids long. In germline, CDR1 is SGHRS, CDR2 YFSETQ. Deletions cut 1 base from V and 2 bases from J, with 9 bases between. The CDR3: CASSLSPENTGELFF. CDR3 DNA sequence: TGCGCCAGCAGCTTGTCCCCAGAAAACACCGGGGAGCTGTTTTTT.

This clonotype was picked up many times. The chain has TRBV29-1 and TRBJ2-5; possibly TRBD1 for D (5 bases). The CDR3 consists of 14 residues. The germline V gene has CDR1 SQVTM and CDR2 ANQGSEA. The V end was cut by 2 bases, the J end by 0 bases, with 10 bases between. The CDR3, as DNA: TGCAGCGTTGAAACGACAGCGTACCAAGAGACCCAGTACTTC. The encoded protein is CSVETTAYQETQYF.